Listed here are 8 T cell receptor beta chains from one sample, sequenced in a study of blood T cells in healthy people across ages. Using a J-beta primer mix together with a sample-barcoded 5' primer, a second PCR was run for roughly 7 to 11 cycles. MiXCR, run by TCRdb on the 5' RACE reads, gives a single entry per CDR3 protein. In the table there are roughly 700,000 distinct CDR3 sequences, approximately 29% of which are singletons. The sample taken for sequencing was blood. All receptors derive from a woman aged 80 or older in good health.

This clonotype was seen a single time. This may arise from a read error, as a much more abundant clone is one base away. V is TRBV20-1 and J is TRBJ1-1; D unclear. Germline V lookup: CDR1 DFQATT, CDR2 SNEGSKA (reference sequence). The length of the CDR3 is 12 residues. CDR3 protein: CRARGPNTEAFF. The CDR3 DNA reads as TGCAGGGCTAGAGGGCCCAACACTGAAGCTTTCTTT.

The genes are TRBV7-2 and TRBJ2-1; 9 bases are a match to TRBD2. Germline assignment: CDR1 SGHTA and CDR2 FQGNSA. The CDR3 is made up of 15 amino acids. V was pared by 6 bases and J by 9 bases, with 12 bases of the junction left unmatched. The CDR3: CASSPCPSGACEQFF. DNA of the CDR3: TGTGCCAGCAGTCCTTGTCCTAGCGGGGCCTGTGAGCAGTTCTTC.

V usage is TRBV5-1 and J usage is TRBJ2-7, with 7 nucleotides matching TRBD2. Losses at the gene ends were 2 bases for V and 5 bases for J; bases not matched to a gene: 10. Germline V gene data show CDR1 as SGHRS and CDR2 as YFSETQ. CDR3 length: 15 residues. The CDR3 loop is CASSLASGKIDEQYF. The DNA for the CDR3 is TGCGCCAGCAGCTTAGCTAGCGGTAAGATAGACGAGCAGTACTTC.

The rearrangement uses TRBV20-1 and TRBJ1-2, with D tentatively TRBD1 (5 bases). The CDR3 extends over 14 amino acids. From germline, CDR1 is DFQATT and CDR2 SNEGSKA (reference sequence). The V gene lost 6 bases and the J gene lost 6 bases, with 20 bases spanning the gap. The CDR3 sequence is CSAPPGYGGNGYTF. CDR3 nucleotides: TGCAGTGCCCCGCCCGGTTATGGGGGGAATGGCTACACCTTC.

The chain joins TRBV4-1 to TRBJ1-4; 9 bases are shared with TRBD1. Trimming cost V 1 base and J 4 bases; bases outside gene matches: 7. The germline V gene has CDR1 MGHRA and CDR2 YSYEKL. The CDR3 loop spans 17 amino acids. In DNA, the CDR3 is TGCGCCAGCAGCCAAGGAACAGGGGGCTCTGATAATGAAAAACTGTTTTTT. It codes for CASSQGTGGSDNEKLFF.

This clonotype turned up a few times. The J gene is TRBJ1-1, the V gene TRBV19; unclear D gene. CDR1 is LNHDA and CDR2 is SQIVND in the germline V gene (reference sequence). This CDR3 is built from 13 residues. Trimming stripped 9 bases from V and 5 bases from J, with 16 bases between. CDR3 coding DNA: TGTGCCAGCATGGGCGAGGTTGGGACTGAAGCTTTCTTT. Encoded protein: CASMGEVGTEAFF.

This clonotype was seen a handful of times. The chain couples TRBV27 to TRBJ2-6; 10 bases match TRBD1. The CDR3 is made up of 20 amino acids. V shed 7 bases, J shed 2 bases, and the junction held 17 bases outside the gene matches. CDR1 MNHEY and CDR2 SMNVEV come from the germline V gene (reference sequence). In DNA form, the CDR3 reads TGTGCCAGCACCCCCTCGGGACAGGGGATTTCGGGTGCTGGGGCCAACGTCCTGACTTTC. Translated, it gives CASTPSGQGISGAGANVLTF.

At least ten counts were recorded for this clonotype. V and J are TRBV5-1 and TRBJ2-1; 7 nucleotides align to TRBD1. CDR3 length: 15 amino acids. Germline CDR1 and CDR2: SGHRS and YFSETQ. V shed 0 bases, J shed 4 bases, and the junction held 4 bases outside the gene matches. The CDR3 nucleotides are TGCGCCAGCAGCTTGGGTACAGGGGAATACAATGAGCAGTTCTTC. Encoded protein: CASSLGTGEYNEQFF.